This T cell receptor (beta chain) was recorded in a study of vaccination effects on CD4 cells after COVID-19. The overall study: Two recovered convalescent patients were sampled 16 days and one week pre-vaccination. PBMC were cultured at around 1.9 million per well with 9.5 to 10 IU/ml IL-2 and 9 to 10 ug/ml peptides. Study outcomes and limitations: In the study, convalescent patients were few, and early post-infection timepoints were absent.

Measured with immunoSEQ multiplex PCR; TCRdb has only the in-frame clones, and not every one. Of about 46,000 clones in the sample, about 74% were seen once. Following culture for approximately ten days, CD4+ T cells were isolated. A word on this clone: Its antigen is undetermined.

This clonotype originated in a human donor who had a prior SARS-CoV-2 infection. The source material was CD4+ T cells from PBMCs cultured without peptide, sampled before COVID-19 vaccination.

CDR3 DNA: TGTGCCAGCAGCCGATACAGGGAGGACACTGAAGCTTTCTTT. Its protein product is CASSRYREDTEAFF. The chain is built from TRBV7-9 and TRBJ1-1; a weak D match, TRBD1 (6 bases). This CDR3 is 14 amino acids long. V was shortened by 5 bases and J by 3 bases, with 13 bases between the two germline ends. In germline, CDR1 is SEHNR, CDR2 FQNEAQ (reference sequence).